This record covers a single T cell receptor (beta chain). Its specificity is unknown. The data are from a study of early T cells in non-severe SARS-CoV-2 infection. This CDR3 comprises 15 residues. Per germline, CDR1 WNHNN and CDR2 SYGVQD (reference sequence). Trimming took off 4 bases at V and 8 bases at J, with 17 bases between the two ends. TCRdb called the 5' RACE reads again in MiXCR, with one record for every CDR3 protein. In the table there are 39,000 or so distinct CDR3 sequences, less than 6% of which are singletons. Study-level points and caveats: Matching results from VDJdb favored anti-spike CD8 responses, leaving private and CD4 specificities undetected.

V is TRBV10-1 and J is TRBJ1-4; D perhaps matches TRBD1 (6 bases). The source is an adult who was a healthcare worker with PCR-confirmed SARS-CoV-2 infection or an uninfected control (not recorded which). Sequences were derived from whole blood, sampled at baseline. The DNA for the CDR3 is TGCGCCAGCAGTGCCGGGACCCCAGGGGTAGAAAAACTGTTTTTT. The encoded protein is CASSAGTPGVEKLFF.